These 8 T cell receptor beta chains came from one sample sequenced in a study of STAT3 mutations in large granular lymphocyte leukemia. General observations from the study: In T-cell large granular lymphocyte leukemia, about half of patients showed multiple immunodominant subclonotypes.

Their cognate antigens are unknown. Clones were sequenced by immunoSEQ multiplex PCR, and TCRdb holds only the in-frame ones, with some missing. Of a few thousand clones in the sample, about three quarters were seen once. The source material was peripheral blood mononuclear cells. All receptors come from a man aged 40-49 years with T-cell large granular lymphocyte leukemia. Some clones in this sample may be carry-over from other donors' samples.

The chain employs TRBV19 and TRBJ2-1; 14 bases fit TRBD2. The J segment lost 7 bases and the V segment lost 0 bases, leaving 5 bases of the junction unmatched. This CDR3 region has 17 residues. CDR1 and CDR2 (germline): LNHDA, SQIVND (reference sequence). CDR3 in amino acids: CASSIDEGLAGVNEQFF. The CDR3 nucleotides read TGTGCCAGTAGTATAGACGAGGGACTAGCGGGAGTTAATGAGCAGTTCTTC.

This sequence joins TRBV28 and TRBJ1-5; 12 bases agree with TRBD1. The V segment lost 8 bases and the J segment 5 bases; nucleotides outside the gene matches: 16. There are 18 residues in the CDR3. The germline gives CDR1 MDHEN, CDR2 SYDVKM. DNA of the CDR3: TGTGCCAGCTTTAGCCCCGGGACAGGGGGCGGCTGGCATCAGCCCCAGCATTTT. This sequence encodes CASFSPGTGGGWHQPQHF.

The chain combines TRBV2 with TRBJ2-5; the D is unclear. This CDR3 is 11 amino acids long. The germline gives CDR1 SNHLY, CDR2 FYNNEI. With 4 bases removed from V and 7 bases from J, the gap between germline ends came to 7 bases. This CDR3 reads CASSVGGTQYF. The CDR3 bases are TGTGCCAGCAGTGTTGGTGGGACCCAGTACTTC.

The chain uses TRBV5-1 and TRBJ2-7; a weak D match, TRBD1 (6 bases). Looked up from germline, CDR1 is SGHRS and CDR2 is YFSETQ. The CDR3 runs to 17 residues. V dropped 0 bases and J dropped 2 bases, with 18 bases sitting between them. Here the CDR3 DNA reads TGCGCCAGCAGCTTGGCCGAATTTACGGGACACACCTACGAGCAGTACTTC. This sequence encodes CASSLAEFTGHTYEQYF. Drawing the rest from reference TRBV5-1 and TRBJ2-7, the complete variable domain is KAGVTQTPRYLIKTRGQQVTLSCSPISGHRSVSWYQQTPGQGLQFLFEYFSETQRNKGNFPGRFSGRQFSNSRSEMNVSTLELGDSALYLCASSLAEFTGHTYEQYFGPGTRLTVT.

V usage is TRBV7-2 and J usage is TRBJ2-2; D gene unclear. The CDR3 is 16 residues long. V shed 3 bases and J shed 0 bases, with 11 bases lying between them. Germline V gene sequence: CDR1 SGHTA, CDR2 FQGNSA. The CDR3 coding sequence is TGTGCCAGCAGCTTGGTTCAGGCGTCGAACACCGGGGAGCTGTTTTTT. The encoded protein is CASSLVQASNTGELFF.

This chain joins TRBV9 and TRBJ2-7; the match to TRBD2 covers 8 bases. The CDR3 is 16 amino acids. V shed 0 bases and J 6 bases; nucleotides not matched to a gene: 11. The germline V gene has CDR1 SGDLS and CDR2 YYNGEE. The CDR3 DNA sequence: TGTGCCAGCAGCGTAGGATCAGCGGGAGTTGCCTCCGAGCAGTACTTC. It specifies CASSVGSAGVASEQYF.

As regards this clone: An end of the junction does not agree with germline; a read error may underlie this. V and J are TRBV13 and TRBJ1-4; TRBD1 is a possible D gene (5 bases). This CDR3 has 16 residues. Germline V gene data show CDR1 as PRHDT and CDR2 as FYEKMQ (reference sequence). For the CDR3, the DNA is TGTGCCGGCAGCTTAGGCCTCGGGGCGGGAAATGAAAAACTGTTTTTT. It specifies CAGSLGLGAGNEKLFF.

CDR3 in amino acids: CASSWGTLRDEQFF. Written as DNA, the CDR3 is TGCGCCAGCAGCTGGGGGACGCTCCGCGATGAGCAGTTCTTC. V usage is TRBV5-1 and J usage is TRBJ2-1; either TRBD1 or TRBD2 may supply D (5 bases each). V lost 3 bases, J lost 8 bases, and 15 bases lay in between. This CDR3 is 14 amino acids long. The germline V gene encodes CDR1 SGHRS and CDR2 YFSETQ.